A single sample is the source of the 12 T cell receptor beta chains below, sequenced in a study of control samples from healthy donors and cancer patients. Clones were sequenced by immunoSEQ multiplex PCR, and TCRdb holds only the in-frame ones, with some missing. The table lists almost 90,000 clones, roughly 84% of them singletons. The sequencing input was blood. Receptor source: a middle-aged woman in good health.

V and J are TRBV7-9 and TRBJ2-7, with no clear D. The CDR3 is 13 residues long. The germline gives CDR1 SEHNR, CDR2 FQNEAQ (reference sequence). The V end lost 2 bases, the J end lost 4 bases, and 9 bases lay between the germline ends. In DNA, the CDR3 is TGTGCCAGCAGCTTACCCCCCACTTACGAGCAGTACTTC. Translation: CASSLPPTYEQYF.

This chain uses TRBV19 with TRBJ2-1; 11 positions match TRBD2. V lost 3 bases and J lost 8; bases outside the gene matches: 9. The CDR3 totals 16 residues. Germline assignment: CDR1 LNHDA and CDR2 SQIVND (reference sequence). The CDR3: CASSIPGSGGVHEQFF. Here the CDR3 DNA reads TGTGCCAGTAGTATCCCAGGTAGCGGGGGGGTGCATGAGCAGTTCTTC.

This clone was observed a single time. This chain joins TRBV23-1 and TRBJ1-2; TRBD1 aligns across 7 bases. TRBV23-1 is an ORF for which the function is uncertain. The junction had 0 bases not matched to a gene; V was cut back by 4 bases and J by 7 bases. CDR3 length: 11 amino acids. The CDR3 sequence: CASSRQGGYTF. DNA for the CDR3: TGCGCCAGCAGTCGACAGGGTGGCTACACCTTC.

The V gene is TRBV13, the J gene TRBJ1-3; possible D gene TRBD1, 6 bases. The CDR3 sequence is 17 residues long. Trimming stripped 1 base from V and 3 bases from J, with 16 bases between. The germline gives CDR1 PRHDT, CDR2 FYEKMQ (reference sequence). The CDR3 bases are TGTGCCAGCAGCTTAGAGGAGGGCAGGGGTTATGGAAACACCATATATTTT. Translation: CASSLEEGRGYGNTIYF.

The chain combines TRBV21-1 with TRBJ1-5. TRBV21-1 is a pseudogene. The CDR3 covers 16 residues. The CDR3 region has the DNA TGTGCCAGCAGCAAAATGGGCAGGGGAGGAGGTCAGCCCCAGCATTTT. This sequence encodes CASSKMGRGGGQPQHF.

This chain links TRBV27 with TRBJ2-3; D is tentatively TRBD1 or TRBD2 (5 bases each). Germline loops: CDR1 MNHEY, CDR2 SMNVEV (reference sequence). The CDR3 runs to 15 residues. Trimming took off 7 bases at V and 7 bases at J, with 21 bases between the two ends. In DNA, the CDR3 is TGTGCCAGCAACCTTAACGGGGCCAAACCAAATACGCAGTATTTT. It yields the protein CASNLNGAKPNTQYF.

About this clone: The sample contains more than one DNA sequence encoding this CDR3. This sequence joins TRBV4-3 and TRBJ1-1; D is unresolved. The CDR3 extends over 14 amino acids. Per the germline V gene, CDR1 is LGHNA and CDR2 is YSLEER. The germline V and J ends were trimmed by 1 base and 0 bases, with 6 bases remaining between them. CDR3 sequence (DNA): TGCGCCAGCAGCCAAGGAGCACTGAACACTGAAGCTTTCTTT. Translation: CASSQGALNTEAFF.

Here the CDR3 reads CAIRQGQADTQYF. The CDR3 DNA reads as TGTGCCATCAGACAGGGGCAGGCAGATACGCAGTATTTT. The genes are TRBV10-3 and TRBJ2-3; 7 bases align to TRBD1. The CDR3 loop spans 13 amino acids. CDR1 and CDR2 from the germline V gene are ENHRY and SYGVKD. The V segment lost 6 bases and the J segment 4 bases; nucleotides outside the gene matches: 4.

The chain combines TRBV7-2 with TRBJ2-1, with a possible D match to TRBD2 (5 bases). The CDR3 is 13 amino acids. V shed 5 bases and J shed 4 bases, with 9 bases lying between them. The germline V gene encodes CDR1 SGHTA and CDR2 FQGNSA. This chain's CDR3 is CASSQDSYNEQFF. DNA of the CDR3: TGTGCCAGCAGCCAGGACTCGTACAATGAGCAGTTCTTC.

The chain links TRBV2 to TRBJ1-1, with unresolved D. Deletions cut 4 bases from V and 5 bases from J, with 11 bases between. This CDR3 has 13 amino acids. Germline assignment: CDR1 SNHLY and CDR2 FYNNEI. The DNA for the CDR3 is TGTGCCAGCAGTGCCCCGGAGAGGACTGAAGCTTTCTTT. This translates into CASSAPERTEAFF.

The V gene is TRBV7-2, the J gene TRBJ1-5; 7 bases align to TRBD1. The CDR3 has 15 residues. V was clipped by 5 bases and J by 1 base; unmatched bases: 5. The V gene's germline CDR1 is SGHTA and CDR2 FQGNSA. CDR3 sequence: CASSIPGQSNQPQHF. CDR3 nucleotides: TGTGCCAGCAGCATTCCGGGACAGAGCAATCAGCCCCAGCATTTT.

This rearrangement joins TRBV5-1 to TRBJ1-4, with D maybe TRBD1 (5 bases). Per germline, CDR1 SGHRS and CDR2 YFSETQ. The CDR3 has 17 residues. With 4 bases removed from V and 4 bases from J, the gap between germline ends came to 20 bases. As DNA, the CDR3 is TGCGCCAGCAGCGGGGGGAGTTCGACACACCGTAATGAAAAACTGTTTTTT. It codes for CASSGGSSTHRNEKLFF. Based on the CDR3 plus reference TRBV5-1 and TRBJ1-4, the full variable domain is KAGVTQTPRYLIKTRGQQVTLSCSPISGHRSVSWYQQTPGQGLQFLFEYFSETQRNKGNFPGRFSGRQFSNSRSEMNVSTLELGDSALYLCASSGGSSTHRNEKLFFGSGTQLSVL.